This T cell receptor (beta chain) was captured by sequencing in a study of vaccination and CD4 T cells after COVID-19 (dated 2022 in TCRdb). With respect to the entire study: Convalescent patients had a positive SARS-CoV-2 result on nasal swab PCR, and of these patients, 8 or 9 had mild disease and one had severe disease. Six males and four females were included in the convalescent cohort, with two Hispanic individuals, seven Caucasians, two Asians and one multiracial person represented. Control cultures received a CEFX viral epitope pool as the positive control, an HIV-1 Nef peptide pool as the negative control, or no peptide. For stimulating the cultures, overlapping spike peptide pools were used, derived from SARS-CoV-2 as well as from the common cold coronaviruses HCoV-NL63, HCoV-OC43 and HCoV-229E. Two doses of either the Pfizer-BioNTech BNT162b2 vaccine (n=8) or the Moderna mRNA-1273 vaccine (n=2) were administered to participants. Post-COVID blood samples from convalescent patients were collected a median of roughly 100 days after diagnosis, with a range of about 30 to 170 days. Post-vaccine blood samples were taken a median of approximately 76 days after the second vaccine dose, with a range of 14 to 241 days. In about 11 COVID-19 convalescent patients and a few infection-naive healthy vaccine recipients, the spike-specific CD4+ TCR repertoire before mRNA vaccination was compared with the repertoire after mRNA vaccination.

The treatment or condition label corresponds to: roughly nine-day PBMC culture with coronavirus spike peptide pools or control peptides (ViraFEST assay). To expand antigen-specific T cells with peptide pools and then pick out the expanded clonotypes through TCR sequencing, the study relied on the ViraFEST assay. The convalescent patients' positive SARS-CoV-2 PCR tests were from March to December 2020, which was before the Alpha, Beta and Delta variants emerged in the United States. Each well held some 2 million PBMCs cultured with approximately 9.2 ug/ml peptide pools in IMDM containing 5% human AB serum and around 10 IU/ml IL-2. On days 3 and 7, half of the culture medium was replaced with fresh IL-2-containing medium. After around 11 days of culture, CD4+ T cells were isolated by negative selection using the EasySep CD4+ T cell isolation kit. PBMCs were separated from whole blood using Ficoll-Paque Plus gradient centrifugation and then either used fresh or cryopreserved at -140C. In general, triplicate wells were set up for every culture condition.

Study-level results and caveats: The number of convalescent patients in the study was relatively small, and the study did not examine early timepoints following natural infection. Of the vaccine-specific clones in convalescent patients, 304 of 307, or nearly all, reacted only to SARS-CoV-2 spike and did not cross-react with common cold coronaviruses. Among the post-vaccine SARS-CoV-2-reactive clones in convalescent patients, a median approximately 90% showed up only after vaccination, which suggests vaccine-specific priming. The median number of SARS-CoV-2-reactive clonotypes rose from under 25 after infection to 38 after vaccination, but the change was not significant.

CDR1 SEHNR and CDR2 FQNEAQ are derived from the germline V gene (reference sequence). At the junction V is shortened by 8 bases and J by 2 bases; bases outside the gene matches: 0. Including the terminal cysteine and phenylalanine, the CDR3 comprises 11 residues. Just the 33-base CDR3 DNA is kept, in frame starting at base 1. As concerns this clonotype: This receptor's antigen is unknown. No per-base quality is available; no much larger clone lies one base away.

To prepare the library, PCR was applied. At the Johns Hopkins FTIC core, DNA from the cultured CD4+ T cells underwent TCR sequencing with the Oncomine TCR Beta short-read assay. Genomic DNA was extracted from the cultured CD4+ T cells with the QIAamp micro DNA kit. The Oncomine TCR Beta libraries from cultured CD4+ T cells were pooled using unique dual indexes and then sequenced on an Illumina iSeq 100. The original pipeline was this. Non-productive sequences were removed, and CDR3s not starting with C, not ending with F or W, or shorter than 7 amino acids were discarded. The MANAFEST web application identified antigen-specific clonotypes by comparing peptide-stimulated wells against reference wells and other culture wells. An FDR below 0.05, an odds ratio above 5, and a productive frequency above 0.1% in at least two of three replicate wells were required for clones to be considered positive. Cross-reactive clonotypes were defined as significantly expanded in both SARS-CoV-2 spike wells and at least one common cold coronavirus spike condition. Similarity between CDR3 sequences was evaluated in R version 3.6.1 using Levenshtein distances (stringdist) and unrooted phylogenetic trees (ape). The raw public reads went through TCRdb reprocessing: fastp at Q25, MiXCR clone calling, in-frame beta chains kept. Each entry merges the rows of one CDR3 protein and shows their most common DNA and genes. The V and J calls, along with clone size, are taken from TCRdb and not from the paper's own processing. This sample comprises 25,000 or so distinct CDR3 sequences, about 54% of them detected only once. Roughly 2.8% of the sample is taken by the ten largest.

Recombination joined TRBV7-9 with TRBJ2-7, with TRBD1 matching 7 junction bases. The sample consisted of CD4+ T cells from blood, cultured in vitro. The TCR was taken from a human donor who had recovered from COVID-19. The CDR3 corresponds to CASQGAYEQYF. At the DNA level, the sequence is TGTGCCAGCCAGGGGGCCTACGAGCAGTACTTC.